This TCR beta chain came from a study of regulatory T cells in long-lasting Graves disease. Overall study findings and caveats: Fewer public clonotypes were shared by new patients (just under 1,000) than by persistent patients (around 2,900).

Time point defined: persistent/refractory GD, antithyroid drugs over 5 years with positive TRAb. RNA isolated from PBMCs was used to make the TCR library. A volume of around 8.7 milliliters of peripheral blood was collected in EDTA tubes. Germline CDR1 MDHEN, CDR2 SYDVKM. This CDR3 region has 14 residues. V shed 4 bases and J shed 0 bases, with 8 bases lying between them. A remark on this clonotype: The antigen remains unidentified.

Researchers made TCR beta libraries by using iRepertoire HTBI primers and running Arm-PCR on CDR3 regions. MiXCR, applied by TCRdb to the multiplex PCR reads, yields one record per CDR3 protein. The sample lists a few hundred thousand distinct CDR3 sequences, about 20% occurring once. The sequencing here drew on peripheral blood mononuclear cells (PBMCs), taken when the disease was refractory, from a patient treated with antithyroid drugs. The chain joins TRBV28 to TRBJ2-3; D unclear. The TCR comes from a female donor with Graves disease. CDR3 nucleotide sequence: TGTGCCAGCAGTTACTATACTAGCACAGATACGCAGTATTTT. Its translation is CASSYYTSTDTQYF.